The 28 T cell receptor beta chains below were found in one sample sequenced in a study of T cells in Graves' hyperthyroidism and ophthalmopathy. It was RNA transcripts that yielded the amplified TCR beta CDR3 regions. Researchers ran a first-round RT-PCR on the TCR CDR3 using the HTBI primer set. MiXCR was run by TCRdb on the multiplex PCR reads, yielding one entry per CDR3 protein. The table has about 350,000 distinct CDR3 sequences, roughly 13% seen once. Sample: blood. These receptors were obtained from a woman aged 25 to 39 with Graves' hyperthyroidism.

This clonotype was seen repeatedly, ten times or more. V usage is TRBV20-1 and J usage is TRBJ2-3; D is possibly TRBD1 or TRBD2 (5 bases each). The CDR3 covers 16 residues. Germline CDR1 is DFQATT and CDR2 is SNEGSKA (reference sequence). V was shortened by 1 base and J by 12 bases, with 26 bases between the two germline ends. As DNA, the CDR3 is TGCAGTGCTAGAGCCAACAAAGCGGTTCAGGGCCCCCTCCAGTATTTT. It codes for CSARANKAVQGPLQYF.

The chain employs TRBV5-1 and TRBJ1-2, with D uncertain. Germline values: CDR1 SGHRS, CDR2 YFSETQ. V was clipped by 4 bases and J by 1 base, with 14 bases between them. This CDR3 contains 15 residues. DNA of the CDR3: TGCGCCAGCAGCCCGGACCCAGGACTTAACTATGGCTACACCTTC. Its translation is CASSPDPGLNYGYTF.

This clonotype was detected many times. The genes are TRBV28 and TRBJ2-2; D might be TRBD2 (5 bases). From germline, CDR1 is MDHEN and CDR2 SYDVKM. The V end was cut by 2 bases, the J end by 1 base, with 14 bases between. There are 17 residues in the CDR3. The CDR3 loop is CASSLPRKSGNTGELFF. In nucleotides, the CDR3 is TGTGCCAGCAGTTTACCCCGGAAAAGCGGGAACACCGGGGAGCTGTTTTTT.

The chain carries TRBV5-4 and TRBJ2-2, with 9 bases that match TRBD1. The germline V gene encodes CDR1 SGHNT and CDR2 YYREEE (reference sequence). The CDR3 has 13 amino acids. V trimming: 7 bases; J trimming: 4 bases; junction bases outside the gene matches: 2. CDR3 sequence reads: CASGTGFTGELFF. The CDR3 DNA reads as TGTGCCAGCGGGACAGGGTTCACCGGGGAGCTGTTTTTT.

The table lists this clonotype with many counts. This chain uses TRBV7-3 with TRBJ2-5, with 7 positions matching TRBD1. CDR3 length: 14 amino acids. The junction had 8 bases not matched to a gene; V was cut back by 5 bases and J by 5 bases. Germline V gene sequence: CDR1 SGHTA, CDR2 FQGTGA. The CDR3 region has the DNA TGTGCCAGCAGCCCCCTTGGGGGACAGGAGACCCAGTACTTC. Translating gives CASSPLGGQETQYF.

This clonotype was seen more than once but under ten times. The chain is built from TRBV6-4 and TRBJ2-1; D is unresolved. With 8 bases removed from V and 5 bases from J, the gap between germline ends came to 4 bases. Germline loops: CDR1 MRHNA, CDR2 SNTAGT. The CDR3 extends over 10 amino acids. DNA of the CDR3: TGTGCCAGCTTGGACAATGAGCAGTTCTTC. Protein: CASLDNEQFF.

The chain employs TRBV28 and TRBJ2-7, with D possibly being TRBD2 (6 bases). The V and J ends lost 3 bases and 6 bases respectively, with 12 bases between them. This CDR3 has 13 residues. CDR1 MDHEN and CDR2 SYDVKM come from the germline V gene. This CDR3 is CASSLGGVGEQYF. The DNA of the CDR3 is TGTGCCAGCAGTTTGGGGGGTGTGGGCGAGCAGTACTTC.

The V call is TRBV11-2, the J call TRBJ2-7, with 10 bases lining up with TRBD2. The CDR3 spans 15 residues. Germline V CDR1 and CDR2: SGHAT, FQNNGV. V lost 5 bases to trimming and J lost 2 bases; unmatched junction nucleotides: 6. CDR3 nucleotides: TGTGCCAGCAGCCTACCAGCGGGAGGGCCCTACGAGCAGTACTTC. As protein: CASSLPAGGPYEQYF.

This clonotype has more than one count but fewer than ten. J is TRBJ1-5 and V is TRBV28; D is uncertain. Germline assignment: CDR1 MDHEN and CDR2 SYDVKM. The CDR3 loop spans 12 amino acids. V was clipped by 7 bases and J by 6 bases, with 10 bases between them. CDR3 nucleotide sequence: TGTGCCAGCAAAGGCAACATTCAGCCCCAGCATTTT. Translation: CASKGNIQPQHF. The variable domain in full, completed from reference TRBV28 and TRBJ1-5, reads DVKVTQSSRYLVKRTGEKVFLECVQDMDHENMFWYRQDPGLGLRLIYFSYDVKMKEKGDIPEGYSVSREKKERFSLILESASTNQTSMYLCASKGNIQPQHFGDGTRLSIL.

This clonotype occurred many times. The chain joins TRBV28 to TRBJ1-2; D is uncertain. V was clipped by 2 bases and J by 2 bases, with 12 bases between them. Germline CDR1 MDHEN, CDR2 SYDVKM. The CDR3 has 15 amino acids. The CDR3: CASSLETARNYGYTF. CDR3 coding DNA: TGTGCCAGCAGTTTAGAGACCGCAAGGAACTATGGCTACACCTTC.

V gene TRBV6-1 combines with J gene TRBJ2-4; 7 bases agree with TRBD1. The CDR3 sequence is 15 residues long. The V gene end was trimmed by 3 bases and the J gene end by 1 base; junction bases not matched to a gene: 3. Looked up from germline, CDR1 is MNHNS and CDR2 is SASEGT. The chain's CDR3 is CASSDQTGAKNIQYF. Written as DNA, the CDR3 is TGTGCCAGCAGTGATCAGACAGGGGCCAAAAACATTCAGTACTTC.

This clonotype was found many times. The gene calls are TRBV7-2 and TRBJ1-4; the D is unclear. The CDR3 extends over 15 amino acids. The germline V and J ends were trimmed by 3 bases and 0 bases, with 8 bases remaining between them. In germline, CDR1 is SGHTA, CDR2 FQGNSA. This chain's CDR3 is CASSFSRATNEKLFF. CDR3 DNA sequence: TGTGCCAGCAGCTTTTCGAGAGCAACTAATGAAAAACTGTTTTTT.

The V call is TRBV28, the J call TRBJ1-6; D ambiguous. Germline V gives CDR1 MDHEN, CDR2 SYDVKM. CDR3 length: 13 amino acids. The germline V and J ends were trimmed by 8 bases and 9 bases, with 14 bases remaining between them. CDR3 region: CASQDLRGSPLHF. CDR3 DNA: TGTGCCAGCCAGGACCTCCGGGGTTCACCCCTCCACTTT.

This clonotype has only a few counts. The V call is TRBV5-6, the J call TRBJ2-5, with D perhaps being TRBD1 or TRBD2 (6 bases each). V lost 4 bases, J lost 13 bases, and 23 bases lay in between. CDR1 SGHDT and CDR2 YYEEEE come from the germline V gene. This CDR3 contains 14 residues. In DNA form, the CDR3 reads TGTGCCAGCAGCCTACGGGGGCCGTCTCCTAGGGGGTACTTC. It encodes CASSLRGPSPRGYF.

The sample holds many counts of this clonotype. J is TRBJ1-1 and V is TRBV2; unclear D gene. Trimming removed 8 bases at V and 3 bases at J, with 13 bases between. Germline V gene lookup returns CDR1 SNHLY and CDR2 FYNNEI. The CDR3 has 13 residues. The CDR3 is CASLRSKDTEAFF. CDR3 DNA: TGTGCCAGCTTAAGGTCTAAGGACACTGAAGCTTTCTTT.

This clonotype was detected only a few times. The chain recombines TRBV6-1 with TRBJ2-2; D uncertain. V was shortened by 7 bases and J by 3 bases, with 15 bases between the two germline ends. There are 15 residues in the CDR3. Germline V gene data show CDR1 as MNHNS and CDR2 as SASEGT. The CDR3: CASNPRGKDTGELFF. DNA for the CDR3: TGTGCCAGCAACCCCAGAGGAAAGGACACCGGGGAGCTGTTTTTT.

This clonotype was observed a handful of times. This chain links TRBV5-6 with TRBJ1-4; possibly TRBD1 for D (5 bases). This CDR3 comprises 14 residues. V was clipped by 4 bases and J by 7 bases, with 14 bases between them. Germline V gene sequence: CDR1 SGHDT, CDR2 YYEEEE. CDR3 in amino acids: CASSGGSRGEKLFF. The CDR3 nucleotides are TGTGCCAGCAGCGGGGGGTCAAGGGGTGAAAAACTGTTTTTT.

Details on this clonotype: The junction shows a germline mismatch at one end, possibly a read error. V is TRBV18 and J is TRBJ1-1; D call uncertain. The CDR3 consists of 14 residues. Germline CDR1 reads KGHSH; CDR2 reads LQKENI. CDR3 sequence reads: CASPPREKGTEAFF. CDR3 bases: TGTGCCAGCCCACCACGCGAAAAGGGCACTGAAGCTTTCTTT.

Concerning this clonotype itself: A much larger clone differs from this one at a single base, so this may be a read error. V usage is TRBV24-1 and J usage is TRBJ2-7, with 8 bases fitting TRBD1. J was trimmed by 5 bases and V by 4 bases; bases with no gene match: 6. The germline gives CDR1 KGHDR, CDR2 SFDVKD. The CDR3 is 14 amino acids. CDR3: CATSDSDRADEQYF. The CDR3 coding sequence is TGTGCCACCAGTGACTCGGACAGGGCTGACGAGCAGTACTTC.

This chain connects TRBV5-1 to TRBJ2-7; D not resolved. V was trimmed by 3 bases and J by 5 bases, leaving 15 bases between them. CDR1 and CDR2 from the germline V gene are SGHRS and YFSETQ. The CDR3 sequence is 14 residues long. The CDR3 protein is CASSYRPWVHEQYF. The CDR3 nucleotides read TGCGCCAGCAGCTACCGCCCTTGGGTCCACGAGCAGTACTTC.

The chain has TRBV3-1 and TRBJ2-3, with D possibly called TRBD1 or TRBD2 (5 bases each). This CDR3 spans 13 amino acids. V lost 5 bases and J lost 4, with 10 bases in between. The germline CDR1 and CDR2 sequences are LGHDT and YNNKEL (reference sequence). The DNA for the CDR3 is TGTGCCAGCAGCAGGGGACGGGCAGATACGCAGTATTTT. Amino acids: CASSRGRADTQYF.

CDR3 nucleotides: TGTGCCAGCAGCGCCGACACAGATACGCAGTATTTT. Protein: CASSADTDTQYF. The chain recombines TRBV9 with TRBJ2-3; D unclear. Looked up from germline, CDR1 is SGDLS and CDR2 is YYNGEE. There are 12 residues in the CDR3. V dropped 3 bases and J dropped 2 bases, with 4 bases sitting between them.

This clonotype was detected ten times or more. The chain recombines TRBV28 with TRBJ2-1, with D unresolved. Trimming took off 4 bases at V and 3 bases at J, with 10 bases between the two ends. The CDR3 has 14 residues. Germline V CDR1 and CDR2: MDHEN, SYDVKM. CDR3 coding DNA: TGTGCCAGCAGTTATACTCCGATCTACAATGAGCAGTTCTTC. Amino acids: CASSYTPIYNEQFF.

This clonotype occurred a few times. The V gene is TRBV2, the J gene TRBJ2-7; 8 bases map to TRBD2. Germline V lookup: CDR1 SNHLY, CDR2 FYNNEI. CDR3 length: 15 residues. V lost 7 bases, J lost 0 bases, and 8 bases stayed unmatched. CDR3 protein: CASTTSGSRSYEQYF. The CDR3 coding sequence is TGTGCCAGCACCACCAGCGGGAGCCGCTCCTACGAGCAGTACTTC.

This clonotype was seen ten or more times. The chain has TRBV10-3 and TRBJ1-5; TRBD1 might be the D (6 bases). CDR3 length equals 14 residues. With 4 bases removed from V and 5 bases from J, the gap between germline ends came to 12 bases. Germline assignment: CDR1 ENHRY and CDR2 SYGVKD. The CDR3 spells CAISGGGGDQPQHF. DNA of the CDR3: TGTGCCATCAGTGGAGGGGGAGGAGATCAGCCCCAGCATTTT.

The chain uses TRBV20-1 and TRBJ1-2; weak D call: TRBD1 (6 bases). Germline CDR1 and CDR2: DFQATT and SNEGSKA (reference sequence). V lost 1 base and J lost 8, with 17 bases in between. This CDR3 is built from 14 residues. The CDR3 loop reads CSARVGRGRDGYTF. The DNA of the CDR3 is TGCAGTGCTAGAGTAGGCAGGGGAAGGGACGGCTACACCTTC.

The chain is built from TRBV4-3 and TRBJ2-1, with 8 nucleotides matching TRBD2. From germline, CDR1 is LGHNA and CDR2 YSLEER. V shed 4 bases and J 0 bases; nucleotides not matched to a gene: 5. The CDR3 has 16 residues. CDR3 region: CASSPDAGGSYNEQFF. In DNA, the CDR3 is TGCGCCAGCAGCCCGGATGCGGGAGGCTCCTACAATGAGCAGTTCTTC.

The table lists this clonotype with many counts. The rearrangement links TRBV19 to TRBJ1-5; TRBD1 is a possible D gene (5 bases). Germline V CDR1 and CDR2: LNHDA, SQIVND (reference sequence). The CDR3 totals 15 residues. With 2 bases removed from V and 4 bases from J, the gap between germline ends came to 12 bases. In DNA form, the CDR3 reads TGTGCCAGTAGTATAATAGGGGTCGCGAATCAGCCCCAGCATTTT. Residues: CASSIIGVANQPQHF.